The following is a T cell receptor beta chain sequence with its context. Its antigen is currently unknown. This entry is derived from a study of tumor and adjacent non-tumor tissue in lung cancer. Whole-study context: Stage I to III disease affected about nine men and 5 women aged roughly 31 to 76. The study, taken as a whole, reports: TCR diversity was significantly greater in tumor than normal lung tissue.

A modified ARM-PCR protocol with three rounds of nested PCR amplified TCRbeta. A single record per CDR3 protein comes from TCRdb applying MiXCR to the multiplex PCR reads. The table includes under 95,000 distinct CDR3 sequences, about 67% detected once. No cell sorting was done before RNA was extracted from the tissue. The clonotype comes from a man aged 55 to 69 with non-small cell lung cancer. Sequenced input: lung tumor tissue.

DNA of the CDR3: TGTGCCAGCAGCTTAGACGGCCGCCACAGGGGACGAACAGAGATCCACTACTTC. This encodes CASSLDGRHRGRTEIHYF. The chain combines TRBV11-3 with TRBJ2-5; the match to TRBD1 covers 7 bases. The CDR3 is 18 amino acids. Unmatched junction bases numbered 24, after V lost 0 bases and J lost 14 bases. Germline loops: CDR1 SGHNT, CDR2 YENEEA.